This T cell receptor beta chain was profiled in a study of T cell responses to AZD1222 COVID-19 vaccine. Study-wide context: Second-dose groups at about 4 or about 12 weeks were pooled. The study's findings and limits: Repertoire sampling was restricted to post-peak T cell response timepoints. Baseline serostatus was positive in only six AZD1222 recipients.

Points on this clone: Antigen: not known.

Looked up from germline, CDR1 is SGHNT and CDR2 is YYREEE (reference sequence). V gave up 7 bases and J gave up 2 bases, with 16 bases separating them. The CDR3 contains 14 residues. Profiled with immunoSEQ multiplex PCR; TCRdb holds only in-frame clones, not every one. The sample has 100,000 to 150,000 clones, 87% seen once. The chain combines TRBV5-4 with TRBJ2-7; D might be TRBD1 (5 bases). The sequenced sample was peripheral blood, obtained on day 0 of AZD1222 vaccination. The clonotype was recovered from an adult in good health. CDR3 loop: CASGRQGVTYEQYF. The CDR3 coding sequence is TGTGCCAGCGGGCGACAAGGGGTGACCTACGAGCAGTACTTC.